One sample yielded the 28 T cell receptor beta chains listed below, sequenced in a study of human T cells and chemical hapten exposure. Researchers extracted total RNA from unfractionated whole blood. TCRdb used MiXCR to reprocess the 5' RACE reads, holding one entry per CDR3 protein. This sample has tens of thousands of distinct CDR3 sequences, with roughly 8.4% found just once. All receptors come from a male donor in good health.

The CDR3 region has the DNA TGCAGCGTTGAGGGCCAGGGACCCCATGGCTACACCTTC. It encodes CSVEGQGPHGYTF. This chain uses TRBV29-1 with TRBJ1-2; a weak D match, TRBD1 (5 bases). The germline gives CDR1 SQVTM, CDR2 ANQGSEA. The CDR3 is made up of 13 amino acids. The V end was cut by 3 bases, the J end by 6 bases, with 14 bases between.

There are many counts of this clonotype. The V gene is TRBV5-5, the J gene TRBJ2-1, with a possible D match to TRBD2 (6 bases). Trimming left V 6 bases short and J 3 bases short, with 16 bases between. The CDR3 has 15 amino acids. Germline-derived CDR1 and CDR2 are SGHKS and YYEKEE (reference sequence). Here the CDR3 DNA reads TGTGCCAGCAACAATCCCTCCGGGGGCTACAATGAGCAGTTCTTC. Encoded protein: CASNNPSGGYNEQFF.

This sequence joins TRBV11-2 and TRBJ1-1, with a weak D call TRBD1 (5 bases). This CDR3 comprises 13 residues. Trimming cost V 5 bases and J 5 bases, with 12 bases left between them. CDR1 SGHAT and CDR2 FQNNGV come from the germline V gene. CDR3: CASSIEGETEAFF. The CDR3 DNA reads as TGTGCCAGCAGCATTGAAGGGGAAACTGAAGCTTTCTTT.

This clonotype was found many times. The chain employs TRBV13 and TRBJ1-1, with TRBD1 matching 10 bases. J gave up 2 bases and V 5 bases, and 5 bases lay outside the gene matches. Germline lookup yields CDR1 PRHDT and CDR2 FYEKMQ (reference sequence). There are 15 residues in the CDR3. The CDR3 bases are TGTGCCAGCAGCCCGCAGACAGGGGGCAACACTGAAGCTTTCTTT. Protein product: CASSPQTGGNTEAFF.

This clonotype occurred many times. This sequence joins TRBV7-9 and TRBJ1-4; no firm D call. Germline values: CDR1 SEHNR, CDR2 FQNEAQ (reference sequence). This CDR3 contains 17 residues. V lost 3 bases, J lost 5 bases, and 19 bases lay in between. CDR3 loop: CASSLDRFGSPNEKLFF. In DNA, the CDR3 is TGTGCCAGCAGCTTGGACCGTTTTGGGAGCCCGAATGAAAAACTGTTTTTT.

This clonotype has just a few counts. The chain joins TRBV6-1 to TRBJ1-2; 7 bases line up with TRBD1. Germline trimming cut 4 bases from V and 4 bases from J; bases unmatched to any gene: 15. The CDR3 runs to 17 residues. Germline V gene lookup returns CDR1 MNHNS and CDR2 SASEGT. DNA of the CDR3: TGTGCCAGCAGTGGACAGGGACGATCTAGCAGGGGCTATGGCTACACCTTC. As protein: CASSGQGRSSRGYGYTF.

This sequence joins TRBV5-1 and TRBJ2-1, with TRBD2 matching over 12 bases. CDR3 length: 16 amino acids. CDR1 SGHRS and CDR2 YFSETQ come from the germline V gene. The V and J ends lost 5 bases and 6 bases, in that order; junction bases with no gene match: 9. CDR3 loop: CASRPTSGRPLNEQFF. CDR3 DNA sequence: TGCGCCAGCAGACCCACTAGCGGGAGGCCTCTCAATGAGCAGTTCTTC.

This clonotype was counted at least ten times. The V call is TRBV5-1, the J call TRBJ2-3, with D perhaps matching TRBD2 (6 bases). The V gene lost 0 bases and the J gene lost 5 bases, with 16 bases spanning the gap. This CDR3 region has 16 residues. The V gene's germline CDR1 is SGHRS and CDR2 YFSETQ. Here the CDR3 reads CASSLAPAGSGDTQYF. CDR3 nucleotide sequence: TGCGCCAGCAGCTTGGCCCCCGCGGGGTCAGGAGATACGCAGTATTTT.

V gene TRBV6-6 combines with J gene TRBJ2-7; D ambiguous. Germline CDR1 MNHNY, CDR2 SVGAGI (reference sequence). This CDR3 spans 11 amino acids. Between the trimmed V and J ends, which lost 4 bases and 3 bases, there was a span of 4 bases. CDR3 amino acids: CASSSHYEQYF. In DNA, the CDR3 is TGTGCCAGCAGTTCTCACTACGAGCAGTACTTC.

The chain links TRBV13 to TRBJ1-1; D is uncertain. The CDR3 has 14 residues. Germline CDR1 PRHDT, CDR2 FYEKMQ (reference sequence). The V and J ends lost 5 bases and 1 base respectively, with 11 bases between them. CDR3 in DNA: TGTGCCAGCAGCACGTCTCAGGAGAACACTGAAGCTTTCTTT. It encodes CASSTSQENTEAFF.

A few counts support this clonotype. The rearrangement joins TRBV16 to TRBJ1-1, with 7 bases lining up with TRBD1. CDR1 is KGHSY, CDR2 FQNENV, per germline. This CDR3 spans 17 amino acids. Unmatched junction bases numbered 15, after V lost 3 bases and J lost 5 bases. The CDR3: CASSQGDREVLRTEAFF. The DNA for the CDR3 is TGTGCCAGCAGCCAGGGAGACAGGGAGGTTCTGAGGACTGAAGCTTTCTTT. Variable domain in full (rest from reference TRBV16 and TRBJ1-1): GEEVAQTPKHLVRGEGQKAKLYCAPIKGHSYVFWYQQVLKNEFKFLISFQNENVFDETGMPKERFSAKCLPNSPCSLEIQATKLEDSAVYFCASSQGDREVLRTEAFFGQGTRLTVV.

This clonotype was observed at least ten times. The chain links TRBV10-1 to TRBJ2-1, with 7 positions matching TRBD1. Germline V lookup: CDR1 WNHNN, CDR2 SYGVQD (reference sequence). Losses at the gene ends were 7 bases for V and 6 bases for J; bases not matched to a gene: 0. The length of the CDR3 is 11 residues. CDR3 protein: CASTGGNEQFF. CDR3 DNA: TGCGCCAGCACAGGGGGCAATGAGCAGTTCTTC.

Ten or more counts support this clonotype. This chain links TRBV10-3 with TRBJ2-3; TRBD2 might be the D (6 bases). Trimming shortened V by 0 bases and J by 0 bases, and 7 bases separated the two germline ends. The CDR3 has 15 amino acids. Germline V gives CDR1 ENHRY, CDR2 SYGVKD. The CDR3 DNA reads as TGTGCCATCAGTGAGTCGGGGACTAGCACAGATACGCAGTATTTT. It specifies CAISESGTSTDTQYF.

This sequence joins TRBV7-2 and TRBJ1-5; no reliable D call. The V end was cut by 1 base, the J end by 9 bases, with 7 bases between. Germline V gives CDR1 SGHTA, CDR2 FQGNSA. The CDR3 is 12 amino acids. In nucleotides, the CDR3 is TGTGCCAGCAGCTTAGGTGACCCGCCCCAGCATTTT. This codes for CASSLGDPPQHF. Looking up the rest from reference TRBV7-2 and TRBJ1-5 gives the full variable domain: GAGVSQSPSNKVTEKGKDVELRCDPISGHTALYWYRQSLGQGLEFLIYFQGNSAPDKSGLPSDRFSAERTGGSVSTLTIQRTQQEDSAVYLCASSLGDPPQHFGDGTRLSIL.

The chain has TRBV12-3 or TRBV12-4 and TRBJ2-2; the match to TRBD2 covers 10 bases. The CDR3 extends over 16 amino acids. The trim removed 6 bases at V and 0 bases at J, leaving 4 bases unmatched. CDR3 DNA: TGTGCCAGCAGCTCTAGCGGGAGAACGAACACCGGGGAGCTGTTTTTT. Amino acid sequence: CASSSSGRTNTGELFF.

The chain is built from TRBV4-1 and TRBJ2-2; D might be TRBD1 (6 bases). Germline-derived CDR1 and CDR2 are MGHRA and YSYEKL. Trimming removed 4 bases from V and 4 bases from J, with 13 bases in between. The CDR3 has 15 amino acids. CDR3 loop: CASSRTEQATGELFF. The CDR3 nucleotides read TGCGCCAGCAGCCGGACAGAACAGGCCACCGGGGAGCTGTTTTTT.

A few counts support this clonotype. The J gene is TRBJ2-3, the V gene TRBV4-2; TRBD2 matches at 7 bases. The germline gives CDR1 LGHNA, CDR2 YNFKEQ. V lost 3 bases and J lost 3; bases outside the gene matches: 15. This CDR3 contains 18 residues. CDR3 sequence (DNA): TGTGCCAGCAGCCAGAGACTTCAGGAGGGAGGGGTTACAGATACGCAGTATTTT. Translating it yields CASSQRLQEGGVTDTQYF.

There are a few counts of this clonotype. The V and J genes are TRBV5-1 and TRBJ1-5; D remains unclear. The CDR3 runs to 13 residues. The germline V gene encodes CDR1 SGHRS and CDR2 YFSETQ. The ends were cut back, 5 bases at V and 0 bases at J, with 6 bases in the middle. DNA of the CDR3: TGCGCCAGCAGAGAATATAGCAATCAGCCCCAGCATTTT. Translating it yields CASREYSNQPQHF.

This clonotype was observed at least ten times. The chain couples TRBV20-1 to TRBJ1-1; D is unclear. V dropped 0 bases and J dropped 1 base, with 9 bases sitting between them. Germline CDR1 reads DFQATT; CDR2 reads SNEGSKA (reference sequence). The CDR3 contains 14 residues. DNA for the CDR3: TGCAGTGCTAGAGATTCAGGCGCGAACACTGAAGCTTTCTTT. This gives the protein CSARDSGANTEAFF.

The J gene is TRBJ2-6, the V gene TRBV12-5; a possible D gene is TRBD1 (5 bases). Trimming removed 5 bases from V and 0 bases from J, with 20 bases in between. The CDR3 runs 19 residues. Germline CDR1 and CDR2: LGHNT and FRNRAP. CDR3 coding DNA: TGTGCTAGTGGTCGCCTCCTTCAGGGCCCTAGCTCTGGGGCCAACGTCCTGACTTTC. Translated: CASGRLLQGPSSGANVLTF.

This clonotype was seen ten or more times. V is TRBV9 and J is TRBJ2-1, with D uncertain. The CDR3 is 11 amino acids. Germline assignment: CDR1 SGDLS and CDR2 YYNGEE. V lost 0 bases and J 9 bases, leaving 4 bases between the germline ends. The CDR3 here is CASSVEGEQFF. In nucleotides, the CDR3 is TGTGCCAGCAGCGTAGAGGGTGAGCAGTTCTTC. Complete variable domain (other parts from reference TRBV9 and TRBJ2-1): DSGVTQTPKHLITATGQRVTLRCSPRSGDLSVYWYQQSLDQGLQFLIQYYNGEERAKGNILERFSAQQFPDLHSELNLSSLELGDSALYFCASSVEGEQFFGPGTRLTVL.

This clonotype was seen ten or more times. V is TRBV2 and J is TRBJ2-7; maybe TRBD1 (6 bases). Between the trimmed V and J ends, which lost 7 bases and 9 bases, there was a span of 22 bases. CDR1 and CDR2 from the germline V gene are SNHLY and FYNNEI. This CDR3 contains 14 residues. DNA of the CDR3: TGTGCCAGCACTGGACAACAGGGCCCACAACGGCAGTACTTC. It specifies CASTGQQGPQRQYF.

The V and J genes are TRBV13 and TRBJ2-3; 7 bases line up with TRBD2. CDR1 and CDR2 from the germline V gene are PRHDT and FYEKMQ (reference sequence). V shed 4 bases and J 2 bases; nucleotides not matched to a gene: 6. The CDR3 loop spans 15 amino acids. The CDR3 reads CASSSRGGPTDTQYF. The DNA of the CDR3 is TGTGCCAGCAGCTCCCGGGGAGGGCCCACAGATACGCAGTATTTT.

This clonotype was seen many times. This chain joins TRBV6-5 and TRBJ2-3; D remains unclear. CDR1 is MNHEY and CDR2 is SVGAGI in the germline V gene. The CDR3 has 12 amino acids. Trimming took 9 bases from V and 5 from J, leaving 12 bases between them. Written as DNA, the CDR3 is TGTGCCAGTGGAGAGAGGAAAGATACGCAGTATTTT. Its protein is CASGERKDTQYF.

This clonotype was seen a handful of times. The chain joins TRBV20-1 to TRBJ2-7; D ambiguous. V was trimmed by 0 bases and J by 4 bases, leaving 10 bases between them. The CDR3 extends over 13 amino acids. Germline lookup yields CDR1 DFQATT and CDR2 SNEGSKA (reference sequence). Written as DNA, the CDR3 is TGCAGTGCTAGAGATCCGTTTCGGTACGAGCAGTACTTC. It codes for CSARDPFRYEQYF.

This clonotype was counted ten times or more. V and J are TRBV6-5 and TRBJ2-1; D might be TRBD1 (6 bases). The V end lost 2 bases, the J end lost 2 bases, and 13 bases lay between the germline ends. The CDR3 extends over 16 amino acids. Looked up from germline, CDR1 is MNHEY and CDR2 is SVGAGI. In nucleotides, the CDR3 is TGTGCCAGCAGTTACAGGCCAGGGGAAGCCTACAATGAGCAGTTCTTC. It codes for CASSYRPGEAYNEQFF.

The chain employs TRBV29-1 and TRBJ1-2; D unresolved. The germline V and J ends were trimmed by 7 bases and 5 bases, with 11 bases remaining between them. There are 11 residues in the CDR3. Germline CDR1 is SQVTM and CDR2 is ANQGSEA. Here the CDR3 DNA reads TGCAGCGCCCCGGGGAGGTATGGCTACACCTTC. As protein: CSAPGRYGYTF. Full variable domain (missing parts from reference TRBV29-1 and TRBJ1-2): SAVISQKPSRDICQRGTSLTIQCQVDSQVTMMFWYRQQPGQSLTLIATANQGSEATYESGFVIDKFPISRPNLTFSTLTVSNMSPEDSSIYLCSAPGRYGYTFGSGTRLTVV.

By share, this clonotype ranks as medium-sized. The chain uses TRBV24-1 and TRBJ1-5; D gene uncertain. This CDR3 contains 14 residues. Germline loops: CDR1 KGHDR, CDR2 SFDVKD. The V and J ends lost 8 bases and 3 bases respectively, with 13 bases between them. The DNA of the CDR3 is TGTGCCACCAATCTAGGATTCACCAATCAGCCCCAGCATTTT. Its translation is CATNLGFTNQPQHF.